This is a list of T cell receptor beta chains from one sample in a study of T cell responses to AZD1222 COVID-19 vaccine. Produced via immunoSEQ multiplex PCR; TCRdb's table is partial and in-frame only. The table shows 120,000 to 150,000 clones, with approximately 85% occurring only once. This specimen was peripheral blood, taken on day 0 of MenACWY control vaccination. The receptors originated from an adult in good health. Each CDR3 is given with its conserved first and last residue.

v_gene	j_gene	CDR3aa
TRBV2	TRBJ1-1	CASTNLENTEAFF
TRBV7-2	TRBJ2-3	CASSSGTPTDTQYF
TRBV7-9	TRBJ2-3	CASSHTGKSDTQYF
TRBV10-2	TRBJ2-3	CASAASGGAGDTQYF
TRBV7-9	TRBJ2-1	CASSFGGVDNEQFF
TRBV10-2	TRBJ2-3	CASTDRGGGDTQYF
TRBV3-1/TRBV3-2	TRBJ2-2	CASSLRGASTGELFF
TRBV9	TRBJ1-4	CASSVGGQANEKLFF
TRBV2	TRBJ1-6	CASREREETYNSPLHF
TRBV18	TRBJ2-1	CASSLATGGSYNEQFF
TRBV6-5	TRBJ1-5	CASSSTNQPQHF
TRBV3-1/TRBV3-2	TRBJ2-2	CASSRTAGELFF
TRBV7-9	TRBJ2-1	CASSRGQGSYNEQFF
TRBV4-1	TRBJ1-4	CASSHPRQGGNEKLFF
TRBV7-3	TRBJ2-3	CASSLTGDTQYF
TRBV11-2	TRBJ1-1	CASSVSGTRKKNTEAFF
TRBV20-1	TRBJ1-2	CSASQGYGYTF
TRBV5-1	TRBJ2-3	CASSLKTGYADTQYF
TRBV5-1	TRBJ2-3	CASSSPGLSTDTQYF
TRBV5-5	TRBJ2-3	CASSLRTGFPDTQYF